This T cell receptor beta chain emerged from a study of T cells after yellow fever vaccination. Study results and limitations: The booster saw the reappearance of most primary-vaccination clones (approximately 96% CD4, 80% to 90% CD8). The bulk population could contribute abundant contaminating clonotypes to FACS-sorted repertoires.

This CDR3 comprises 14 residues. V shed 4 bases and J shed 11 bases, with 20 bases lying between them. Germline V gene lookup returns CDR1 MNHNY and CDR2 SVGAGI (reference sequence). UMIs and a universal primer site were added when TCR cDNA was made by 5'RACE template switching. One entry per CDR3 protein, called by TCRdb with MiXCR from the 5' RACE reads. The sample lists around 310,000 distinct CDR3 sequences, approximately 3.9% occurring once. This clonotype appeared many times. No antigen is known for it. V gene TRBV6-6 combines with J gene TRBJ1-1; D is unresolved. This sample comprised PBMCs, obtained on the day of the yellow fever booster vaccination. The clonotype was recovered from a man younger than 30 who received the YFV17D yellow fever vaccine. DNA for the CDR3: TGTGCCAGCAGTTTAATTCTCGGGCCCCCCCCGGCTTTCTTT. Its translation is CASSLILGPPPAFF.